This record concerns one TCR beta chain sequence. Clinical history reported by participants formed the basis on which cohorts were assigned. This record belongs to a study of blood T cell repertoires in COVID-19. Study information: Some COVID-19 samples were acute and others convalescent; all came from the United States, Italy and Spain.

With 4 bases clipped from V and 3 bases from J, the junction kept 12 bases outside the gene matches. Germline V gene sequence: CDR1 SGHKS, CDR2 YYEKEE (reference sequence). The CDR3 extends over 16 amino acids. In the original processing: Nucleated cell number was recorded as an estimate derived from reference gene primer amplification. Here immunoSEQ multiplex PCR was the method, and the copy in TCRdb shows in-frame clones only, minus some. V and J calls and clone size are copied from that table; D and trimming were computed from the DNA. The sample includes 220,000 or so clones, around 87% of them seen just once.

The clonotype was recovered from a woman younger than 30 in a cohort exposed to, infected with or recovered from COVID-19 (not recorded which). Sequencing was performed on PBMCs or T cells enriched from blood (not recorded which). J is TRBJ1-2 and V is TRBV5-5; 7 nucleotides align to TRBD1. CDR3 bases: TGTGCCAGCAGCGGAAGACAGGGCCCAAGCGACTATGGCTACACCTTC. This encodes CASSGRQGPSDYGYTF.